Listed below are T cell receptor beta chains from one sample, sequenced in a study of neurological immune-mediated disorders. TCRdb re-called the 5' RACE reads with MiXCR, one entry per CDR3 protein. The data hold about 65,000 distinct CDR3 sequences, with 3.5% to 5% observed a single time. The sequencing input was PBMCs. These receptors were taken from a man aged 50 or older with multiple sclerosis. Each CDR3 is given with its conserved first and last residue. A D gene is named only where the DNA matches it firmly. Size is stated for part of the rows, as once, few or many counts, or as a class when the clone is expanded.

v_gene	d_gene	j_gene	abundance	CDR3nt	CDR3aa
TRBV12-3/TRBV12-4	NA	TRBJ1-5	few	TGTGCCAGCACGTTGTTTTCTAGCAATCAGCCCCAGAATTTT	CASTLFSSNQPQNF
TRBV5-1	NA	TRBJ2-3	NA	TGCGCCAGCAGCTTGGACTCCCGGTCCCGGTCGGCAGATACGCAGTATTTT	CASSLDSRSRSADTQYF
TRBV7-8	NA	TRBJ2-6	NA	TGTGCCAGCAGCTTAGGTAGACGACCAGGGGCCAAAGTCCTGACTTTC	CASSLGRRPGAKVLTF
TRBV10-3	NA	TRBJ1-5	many	TGTGCCATCACCTCCGACATCAATCAGCCCCAGAATTTT	CAITSDINQPQNF
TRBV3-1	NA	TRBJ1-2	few	TGTGCCAGCAGCCAAGTATCCTTCTATGGCTACACCTTC	CASSQVSFYGYTF
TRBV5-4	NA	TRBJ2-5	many	TGTGCCAGCAGCGCACCCGTCCAAGAGACCCAGTACTTC	CASSAPVQETQYF
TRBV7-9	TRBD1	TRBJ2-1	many	TGTGCCAGCAGCTTGGGACAGACTAACTACAATGAGCAGTTCTTC	CASSLGQTNYNEQFF
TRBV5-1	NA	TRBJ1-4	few	TGCGCCAGCAGCTTGGTCCCCTACAGCCTAGCAACTAATGACAAACTGTTTTTT	CASSLVPYSLATNDKLFF
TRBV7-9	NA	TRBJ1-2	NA	TGTGCCAGCAGCCCGTTGACAACTAACTATGGCTACACCTTC	CASSPLTTNYGYTF
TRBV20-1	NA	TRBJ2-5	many	TGCAGTGCTAGACCCGGGAGAGAGACCCAGTACTTC	CSARPGRETQYF
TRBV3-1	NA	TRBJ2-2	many	TGTGCCAGCAGCCGTAACACCGGGGAGCTGTTTTTT	CASSRNTGELFF
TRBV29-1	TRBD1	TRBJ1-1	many	TGCAGCGTTGGGGACAGACCCATGGCTTTCTTT	CSVGDRPMAFF
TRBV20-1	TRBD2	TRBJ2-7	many	TGCAGTGCTATATCCGGGGGGGCCTACTCCTACGAGCAGTACTTC	CSAISGGAYSYEQYF
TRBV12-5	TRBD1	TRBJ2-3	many	TGTGCTAGTGGACCACGAAGACAGGGCGGCACAGATACGCAGTATTTT	CASGPRRQGGTDTQYF
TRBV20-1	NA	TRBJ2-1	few	TGCAGTGCTAGGGCGGGGGCCTCCGACAATGAGCAGTTCTTC	CSARAGASDNEQFF
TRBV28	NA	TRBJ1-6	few	TGTGCCAGCAGTTTAGTCCCTAATTCACCCCTCAACTTT	CASSLVPNSPLNF
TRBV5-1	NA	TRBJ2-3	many	TGCGCCAGCAGCTTGGCGTCTAGCACAGATACGCAGTATTTT	CASSLASSTDTQYF
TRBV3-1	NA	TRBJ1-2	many	TGTGCCAGCAGCCAAGTCAGGGTAGCTAACTATGGCTACACCTTC	CASSQVRVANYGYTF
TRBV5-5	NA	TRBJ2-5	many	TGTGCCAGCTCCCAGGGGGGAAAAGAGACCCAGTACTTC	CASSQGGKETQYF
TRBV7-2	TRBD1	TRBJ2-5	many	TGTGCCAGCAGCTCCAGGACAGGGCAAGAGACCCAGTACTTC	CASSSRTGQETQYF
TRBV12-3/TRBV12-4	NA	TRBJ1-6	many	TGTGCCAGCAGTTTCAGGGCAGCATCAAATTCACCCCTCCACTTT	CASSFRAASNSPLHF
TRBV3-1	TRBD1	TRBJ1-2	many	TGTGCCAGCAGCCATAGACAGGGGGCCGGATTCGATCGCTACACCTTC	CASSHRQGAGFDRYTF
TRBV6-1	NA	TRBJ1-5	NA	TGTGCCAGCAGTGAATATACAGGGAACAATCAGCCCCAGCATTTT	CASSEYTGNNQPQHF
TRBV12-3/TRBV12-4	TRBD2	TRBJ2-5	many	TGTGCCAGCAGTCCAGGGGGTAGCGGGGGGGCTCAAGAGACCCAGTACTTC	CASSPGGSGGAQETQYF
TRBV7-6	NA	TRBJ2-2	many	TGTGCCAGCAGCTTAGGTTCCGGGGCCGGGGAGCTGTTTTTT	CASSLGSGAGELFF
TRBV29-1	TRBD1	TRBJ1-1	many	TGCAGCGTTGTGGGCCCTACAGGGGCTAACACTGAAGCTTTCTTT	CSVVGPTGANTEAFF
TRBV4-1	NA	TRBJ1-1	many	TGCGCCAGCAGCCAAGGGACGAACACTGAAGCTTTCTTT	CASSQGTNTEAFF
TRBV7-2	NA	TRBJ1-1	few	TGTGCCAGCAGCTGGCGGAGTAGGGGGAACACTGAAGCTTTCTTT	CASSWRSRGNTEAFF
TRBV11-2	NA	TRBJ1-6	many	TGTGCCAGCAGCTTACAGGGCAATAATTCACCCCTCAACTTT	CASSLQGNNSPLNF
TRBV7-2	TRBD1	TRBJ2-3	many	TGTGCCAGCAGCATGCACAGGGGGCCGACAGATACGCAGTATTTT	CASSMHRGPTDTQYF
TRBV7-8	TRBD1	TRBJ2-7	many	TGTGCCAGCAGCTTAGGGGGACAGGGTAGCACCTACGAGCAGTACTTC	CASSLGGQGSTYEQYF
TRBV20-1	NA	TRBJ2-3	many	TGCAGTGCTAGTCCGGCCACAGATACGCAGTATTTT	CSASPATDTQYF
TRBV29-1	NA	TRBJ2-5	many	TGCACCAGTGCAGGGCGGCGAGAGACCCAGTACTTC	CTSAGRRETQYF
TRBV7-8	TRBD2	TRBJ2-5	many	TGTGCCAGCAGCTTAAGGCGGGGGAGGGCGGAGACCCAGTACTTC	CASSLRRGRAETQYF
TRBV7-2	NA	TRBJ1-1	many	TGTGCCAGCAGCCCCCTTCGCCGCACTGAAGCTTTCTTT	CASSPLRRTEAFF
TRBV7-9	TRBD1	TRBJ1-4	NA	TGTGCCAGCAGCCCCCCAGACAGGGGTGGTGAAAAACTGTTTTTT	CASSPPDRGGEKLFF
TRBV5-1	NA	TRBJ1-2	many	TGCGCCAGCAGCTCAGGACGGCTACCGGGCTACACCTTC	CASSSGRLPGYTF
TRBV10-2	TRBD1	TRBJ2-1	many	TGCGCCAGCAGAAAAAATACCGGGACAGGAAACAATGAGCAGTTCTTC	CASRKNTGTGNNEQFF
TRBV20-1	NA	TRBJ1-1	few	TGCAGTGCCCAATTGGGCGACCCGAACACTGAAGCTTTCTTT	CSAQLGDPNTEAFF
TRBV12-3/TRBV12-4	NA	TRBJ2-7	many	TGTGCCAGCAGTTTTAGGGGCACCTACGAGCAGTACTTC	CASSFRGTYEQYF
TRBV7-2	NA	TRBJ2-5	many	TGTGCCAGCAGTTCGTTAGTGGGGGTGAAGACCCAGTACTTC	CASSSLVGVKTQYF
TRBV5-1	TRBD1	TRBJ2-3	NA	TGCGCCAGCAGCTTGAAACAGGGGCGGTTCACAGATACGCAGTATTTT	CASSLKQGRFTDTQYF
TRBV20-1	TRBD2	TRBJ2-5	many	TGCAGTGCTATGCAAGCGGGGGGGCTCCAAGAGACCCAGTACTTC	CSAMQAGGLQETQYF
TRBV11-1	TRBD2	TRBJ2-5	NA	TGTGCCAGCAGCTCATACGGGACTAGTCAAGAGACCCAGTACTTC	CASSSYGTSQETQYF
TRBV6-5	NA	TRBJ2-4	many	TGTGCCAGCAGTACAGGAGCCAAAAACATTCAGTACTTC	CASSTGAKNIQYF
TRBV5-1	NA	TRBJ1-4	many	TGCGCCAGCAGCTTTCGTACGGGGGGAAATGAAAAACTGTTTTTT	CASSFRTGGNEKLFF